A selection of T cell receptor beta chains follows, all from one sample in a study of vaccination and CD4 T cells after COVID-19. Their antigens are not known. TCRdb ran MiXCR on the PCR reads and lists one entry per CDR3 protein. The sample shows 20,000 or so distinct CDR3 sequences, 45% to 60% of them seen only once. The material sequenced was CD4+ T cells from blood, cultured in vitro, taken after SARS-CoV-2 vaccination. These receptors were obtained from a human donor who had recovered from COVID-19. CDR3s leave out the opening cysteine and the closing phenylalanine or tryptophan. Clone sizes are given selectively: once, few, many, or a class where the clone is expanded.

CDR3 protein,J gene,clone size,V gene
AWSFHRGQGNSPLH,TRBJ1-6,NA,TRBV30
ASSWRGTRGRGDTQY,TRBJ2-3,NA,TRBV11-2
ASSPRTGNTEAF,TRBJ1-1,NA,TRBV7-2
ASRPVRGRPDEQY,TRBJ2-7,NA,TRBV27
SVGYASRGGTGELF,TRBJ2-2,few,TRBV29-1
ASRAGPENTEAF,TRBJ1-1,NA,TRBV6-1
ASSYERGLAGGNEQF,TRBJ2-1,once,TRBV6-5
ASSQEGRGPDTQY,TRBJ2-3,NA,TRBV4-1
ASSPRTGRYGYT,TRBJ1-2,few,TRBV6-1
ASSEGVDTQY,TRBJ2-3,NA,TRBV19
ASSPRAGGTEAF,TRBJ1-1,NA,TRBV2
SGGTGIYEQY,TRBJ2-7,NA,TRBV29-1
ASSDRLSGTSDEQF,TRBJ2-1,once,TRBV25-1
ASSVGLANYGYT,TRBJ1-2,NA,TRBV12-3/TRBV12-4
ASSPSDREDTIY,TRBJ1-3,NA,TRBV4-1
ASSERQGGTGELF,TRBJ2-2,few,TRBV6-1
ASRGTGGLNEQF,TRBJ2-1,NA,TRBV6-1
ASSLVSRGGGTEAF,TRBJ1-1,NA,TRBV11-3
SVQGAVTEAF,TRBJ1-1,NA,TRBV29-1
SASGGPNSPLH,TRBJ1-6,NA,TRBV29-1
ASSPGQGAGAF,TRBJ1-1,few,TRBV7-2
ASSKEARGRFEQY,TRBJ2-7,NA,TRBV21-1
ATRRGMNTEAF,TRBJ1-1,NA,TRBV7-2
ASSERGPVDTEAF,TRBJ1-1,NA,TRBV6-1
ASSPPDPFSPLH,TRBJ1-6,NA,TRBV28
ASLGTGAATSQGYT,TRBJ1-2,few,TRBV6-1
ASSPGHISNQPQH,TRBJ1-5,few,TRBV5-8
AWSVRGLSTEAF,TRBJ1-1,NA,TRBV30
ASSRGGLAGSYEQY,TRBJ2-7,NA,TRBV5-4
ASSDKAVAADQPQH,TRBJ1-5,NA,TRBV2
ASSLGTGGTDTQY,TRBJ2-3,few,TRBV11-2
ASSLMGRPNYGYT,TRBJ1-2,NA,TRBV27
ASSIHTTGRTEAF,TRBJ1-1,few,TRBV19
ASSPTENTEAF,TRBJ1-1,NA,TRBV11-1
SAISGGGTDTQY,TRBJ2-3,NA,TRBV20-1
ASREHRGQGSEAF,TRBJ1-1,once,TRBV12-3/TRBV12-4
ASSLMAQSINTEAF,TRBJ1-1,NA,TRBV5-3
ASAGASTGELF,TRBJ2-2,NA,TRBV3-1
ASSFTGWTEGTEAF,TRBJ1-1,NA,TRBV7-9
ASSYERGARETQY,TRBJ2-5,few,TRBV6-2/TRBV6-3
ASSPQGASDEQF,TRBJ2-1,NA,TRBV5-5
ASGDKGTGELF,TRBJ2-2,NA,TRBV2
ASRAGQSGYT,TRBJ1-2,NA,TRBV6-1
ASSGATAQETQY,TRBJ2-5,NA,TRBV2
ASSQLGSAVSGNTIY,TRBJ1-3,NA,TRBV23-1